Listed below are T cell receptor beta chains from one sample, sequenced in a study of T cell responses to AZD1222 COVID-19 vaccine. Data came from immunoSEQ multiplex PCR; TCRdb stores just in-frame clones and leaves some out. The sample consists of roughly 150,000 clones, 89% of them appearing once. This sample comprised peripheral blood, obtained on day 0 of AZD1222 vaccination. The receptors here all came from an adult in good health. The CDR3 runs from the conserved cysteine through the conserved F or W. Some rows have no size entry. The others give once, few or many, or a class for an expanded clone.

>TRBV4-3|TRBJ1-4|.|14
CASSQSRGNEKLFF
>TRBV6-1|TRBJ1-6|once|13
CASSDLYNSPLHF
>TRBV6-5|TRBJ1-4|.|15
CASRRRTATREKLFF
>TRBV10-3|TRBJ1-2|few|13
CASQGRRDYGYTF
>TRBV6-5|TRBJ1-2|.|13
CASSTSRDTRYTF
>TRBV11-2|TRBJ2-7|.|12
CASSLESREQYF
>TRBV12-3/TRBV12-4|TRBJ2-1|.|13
CASSLGTSKGQFF
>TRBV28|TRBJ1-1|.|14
CASSGTTANTEAFF
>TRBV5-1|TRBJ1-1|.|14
CASSSGLGGTEAFF
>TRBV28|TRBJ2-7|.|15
CASSRPRQISYEQYF
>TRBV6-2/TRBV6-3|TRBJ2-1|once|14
CASSLTRYYNEQFF
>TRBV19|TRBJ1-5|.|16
CASSIRQGGDNQPQHF
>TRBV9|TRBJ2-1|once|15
CASSGGLAGRNEQFF
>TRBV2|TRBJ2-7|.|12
CASSEGGSEQYF
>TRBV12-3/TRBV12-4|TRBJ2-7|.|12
CASSLLGYEQYF
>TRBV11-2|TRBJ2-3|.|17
CASSLELGRGKADTQYF
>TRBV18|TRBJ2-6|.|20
CASSRTSGLAGSSGANVLTF